This T cell receptor beta chain derives from a study of blood T cell repertoires in COVID-19. Germline CDR1 is SGHTA and CDR2 is FQGNSA. The CDR3 spans 13 residues. Deletions cut 9 bases from V and 0 bases from J, with 12 bases between. Assay used: immunoSEQ multiplex PCR; TCRdb lists only in-frame clones, some missing. The sample consists of some 350,000 clones, 80% to 90% of them appearing once. The specimen was PBMCs or T cells enriched from blood (not recorded which). The chain combines TRBV7-2 with TRBJ2-7; tentatively, D is TRBD2 (6 bases). The clonotype was recovered from a young man who had recovered from COVID-19. The CDR3 loop is CASTEGNSYEQYF. The CDR3 DNA reads TGTGCCAGTACGGAGGGGAACTCCTACGAGCAGTACTTC.